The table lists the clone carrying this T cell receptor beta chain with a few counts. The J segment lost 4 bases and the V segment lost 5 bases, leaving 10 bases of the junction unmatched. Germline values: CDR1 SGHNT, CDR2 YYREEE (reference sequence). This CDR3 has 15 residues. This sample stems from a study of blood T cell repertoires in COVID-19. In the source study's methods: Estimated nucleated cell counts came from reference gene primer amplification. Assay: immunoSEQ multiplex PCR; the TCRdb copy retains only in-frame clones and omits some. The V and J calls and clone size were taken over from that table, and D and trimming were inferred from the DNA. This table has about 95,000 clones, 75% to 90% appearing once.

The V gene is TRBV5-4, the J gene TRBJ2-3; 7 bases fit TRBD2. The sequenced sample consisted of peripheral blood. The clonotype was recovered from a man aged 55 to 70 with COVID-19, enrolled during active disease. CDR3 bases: TGTGCCAGCAGAGCAACTAGCGATAGAGCAGATACGCAGTATTTT. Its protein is CASRATSDRADTQYF.